This T cell receptor beta chain was captured by sequencing in a study of tumor and adjacent non-tumor tissue in lung cancer. Across the whole study: Patients comprised roughly 12 adenocarcinoma, 2 squamous cell carcinoma and 1 small cell lung cancer.

Study results and limitations: Patients with more diverse tumor TCRs had worse survival. Normal lung showed higher cumulative top 100 clone frequency than tumor. Significantly higher TCR diversity was found in tumor than normal lung.

The library came from three nested PCR rounds adapted from ARM-PCR protocols. TCRdb re-called the multiplex PCR reads with MiXCR, one entry per CDR3 protein. Of some 73,000 distinct CDR3 sequences listed, roughly 80% were seen once; the top ten hold around half. This CDR3 comprises 14 residues. Germline V gives CDR1 SGHAT, CDR2 FQNNGV. Concerning this clonotype itself: Its matching antigen is unknown. One end of the junction fails to match germline, which may point to a read error.

This sample's RNA came from whole unsorted tissue. The normal lung tissue was taken more than 3 cm from the tumor edge. This clonotype was obtained from a man aged 55 to 70 with non-small cell lung cancer. Sample: distant non-tumor lung tissue. The J gene is TRBJ1-1, the V gene TRBV11-2; D is uncertain. This CDR3 reads CVSLLQHQNTEAFF. CDR3 bases: TGTGTCAGCCTACTGCAACACCAGAACACTGAAGCTTTCTTT.